Here is one T cell receptor beta chain with its context. The table came from immunoSEQ multiplex PCR; TCRdb's copy has only in-frame clones and leaves some out. The sample carries 250,000 to 300,000 clones, roughly nine tenths recorded once. These data originate in a study of blood T cell repertoires in COVID-19. Study at large: Sources were T cells, B-cell-depleted T cells, or PBMCs; the material itself was cDNA or gDNA.

V lost 3 bases and J lost 4, with 7 bases in between. From germline, CDR1 is MNHEY and CDR2 SVGAGI. The CDR3 consists of 13 residues. The source of this sequence is a middle-aged man with acute or convalescent COVID-19. The chain joins TRBV6-5 to TRBJ1-5, with no clear D. Sequencing input: peripheral blood. The CDR3 bases are TGTGCCAGCAGTTATCGGGATAATCAGCCCCAGCATTTT. Its protein product is CASSYRDNQPQHF.